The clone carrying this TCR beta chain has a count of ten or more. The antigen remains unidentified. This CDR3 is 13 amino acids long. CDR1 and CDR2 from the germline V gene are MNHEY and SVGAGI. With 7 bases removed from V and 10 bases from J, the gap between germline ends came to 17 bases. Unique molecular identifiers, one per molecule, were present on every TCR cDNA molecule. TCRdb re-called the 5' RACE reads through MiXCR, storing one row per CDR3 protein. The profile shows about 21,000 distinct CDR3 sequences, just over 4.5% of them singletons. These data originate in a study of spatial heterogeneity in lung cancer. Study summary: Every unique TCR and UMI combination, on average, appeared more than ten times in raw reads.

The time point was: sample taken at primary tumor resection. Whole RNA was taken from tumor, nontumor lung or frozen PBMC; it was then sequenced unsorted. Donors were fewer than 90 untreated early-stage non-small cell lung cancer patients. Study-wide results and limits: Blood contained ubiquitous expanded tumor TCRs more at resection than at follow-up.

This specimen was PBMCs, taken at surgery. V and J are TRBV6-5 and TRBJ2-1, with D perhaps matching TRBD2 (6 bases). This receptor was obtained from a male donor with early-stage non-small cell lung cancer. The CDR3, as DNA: TGTGCCAGCACCGGGACCAGTGGAGGGGAGCAGTTCTTC. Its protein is CASTGTSGGEQFF.